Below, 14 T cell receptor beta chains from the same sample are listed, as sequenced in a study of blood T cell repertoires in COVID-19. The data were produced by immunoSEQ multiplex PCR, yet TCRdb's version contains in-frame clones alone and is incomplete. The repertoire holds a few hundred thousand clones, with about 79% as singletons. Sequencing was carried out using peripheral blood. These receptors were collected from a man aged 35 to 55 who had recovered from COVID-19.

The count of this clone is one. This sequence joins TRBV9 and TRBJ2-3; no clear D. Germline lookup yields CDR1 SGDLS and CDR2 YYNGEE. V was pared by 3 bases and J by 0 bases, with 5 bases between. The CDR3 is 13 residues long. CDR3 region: CASSETSTDTQYF. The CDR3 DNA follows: TGTGCCAGCAGCGAGACTAGCACAGATACGCAGTATTTT.

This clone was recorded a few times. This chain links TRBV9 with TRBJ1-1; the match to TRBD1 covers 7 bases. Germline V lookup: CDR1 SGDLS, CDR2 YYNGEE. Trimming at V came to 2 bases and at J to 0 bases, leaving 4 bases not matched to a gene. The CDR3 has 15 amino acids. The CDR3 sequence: CASSVIGGLNTEAFF. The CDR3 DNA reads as TGTGCCAGCAGCGTCATAGGGGGCTTGAACACTGAAGCTTTCTTT.

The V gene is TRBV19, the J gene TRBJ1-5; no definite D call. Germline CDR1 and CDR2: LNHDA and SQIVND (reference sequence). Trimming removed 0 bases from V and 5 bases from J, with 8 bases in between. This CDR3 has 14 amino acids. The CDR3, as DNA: TGTGCCAGTAGTATAGAAGCCCATTATCAGCCCCAGCATTTT. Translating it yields CASSIEAHYQPQHF.

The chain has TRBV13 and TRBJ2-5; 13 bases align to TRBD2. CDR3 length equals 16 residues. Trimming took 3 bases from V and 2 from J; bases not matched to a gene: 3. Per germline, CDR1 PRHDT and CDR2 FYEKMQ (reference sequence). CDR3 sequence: CASSFRLAGGQETQYF. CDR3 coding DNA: TGTGCCAGCAGCTTCCGACTAGCGGGGGGACAAGAGACCCAGTACTTC.

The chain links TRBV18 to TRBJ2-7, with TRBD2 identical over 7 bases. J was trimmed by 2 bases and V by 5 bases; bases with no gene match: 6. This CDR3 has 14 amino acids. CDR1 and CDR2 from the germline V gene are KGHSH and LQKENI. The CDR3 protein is CASSTTSETYEQYF. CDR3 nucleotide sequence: TGTGCCAGCTCAACAACTAGCGAGACCTACGAGCAGTACTTC.

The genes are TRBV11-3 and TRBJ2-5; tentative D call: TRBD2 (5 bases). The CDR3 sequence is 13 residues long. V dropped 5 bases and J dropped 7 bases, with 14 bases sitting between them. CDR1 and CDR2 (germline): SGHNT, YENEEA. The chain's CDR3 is CASSPLAGGTQYF. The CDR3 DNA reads TGTGCCAGCAGCCCCTTGGCGGGTGGGACCCAGTACTTC.

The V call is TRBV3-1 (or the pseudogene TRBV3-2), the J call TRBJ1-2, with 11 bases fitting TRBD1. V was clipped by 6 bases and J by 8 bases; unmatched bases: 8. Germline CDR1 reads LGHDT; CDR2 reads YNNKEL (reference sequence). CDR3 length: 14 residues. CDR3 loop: CASSPNGQGAGYTF. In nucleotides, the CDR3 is TGTGCCAGCAGTCCAAATGGACAGGGGGCGGGCTACACCTTC.

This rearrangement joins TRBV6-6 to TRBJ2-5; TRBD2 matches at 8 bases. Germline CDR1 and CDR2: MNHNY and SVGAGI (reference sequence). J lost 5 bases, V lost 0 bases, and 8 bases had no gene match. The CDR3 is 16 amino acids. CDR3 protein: CASSYSAGGTPETQYF. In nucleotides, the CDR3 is TGTGCCAGCAGTTACTCGGCGGGAGGAACGCCGGAGACCCAGTACTTC.

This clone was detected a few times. CDR3 amino acids: CASSYSQSSYEQYF. The CDR3 coding sequence is TGTGCCAGCAGTTACTCACAGAGCTCCTACGAGCAGTACTTC. This chain links TRBV6-2 or TRBV6-3 with TRBJ2-7; D gene ambiguous. The CDR3 runs 14 residues. Germline V gene data show CDR1 as MNHEY and CDR2 as SVGEGT. The V gene lost 0 bases and the J gene lost 0 bases, with 6 bases spanning the gap.

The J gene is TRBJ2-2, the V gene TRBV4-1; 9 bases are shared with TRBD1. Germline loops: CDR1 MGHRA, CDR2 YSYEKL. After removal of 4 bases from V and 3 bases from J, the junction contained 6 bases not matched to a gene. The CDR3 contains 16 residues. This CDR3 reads CASSRATGGDTGELFF. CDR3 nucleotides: TGCGCCAGCAGCCGAGCGACAGGGGGGGACACCGGGGAGCTGTTTTTT.

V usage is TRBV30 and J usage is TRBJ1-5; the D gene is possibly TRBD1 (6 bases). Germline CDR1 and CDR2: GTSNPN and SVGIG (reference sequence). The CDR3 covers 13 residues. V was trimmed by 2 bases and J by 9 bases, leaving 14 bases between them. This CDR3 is CAWSSGAGWPQHF. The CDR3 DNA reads TGTGCCTGGAGTTCAGGGGCCGGGTGGCCCCAGCATTTT.

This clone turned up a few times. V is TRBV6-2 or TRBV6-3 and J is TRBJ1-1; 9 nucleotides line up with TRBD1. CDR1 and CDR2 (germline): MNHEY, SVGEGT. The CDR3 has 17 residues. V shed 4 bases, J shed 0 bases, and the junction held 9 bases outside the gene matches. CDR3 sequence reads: CASSWVTGGPMNTEAFF. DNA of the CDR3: TGTGCCAGCAGTTGGGTCACAGGGGGCCCCATGAACACTGAAGCTTTCTTT.

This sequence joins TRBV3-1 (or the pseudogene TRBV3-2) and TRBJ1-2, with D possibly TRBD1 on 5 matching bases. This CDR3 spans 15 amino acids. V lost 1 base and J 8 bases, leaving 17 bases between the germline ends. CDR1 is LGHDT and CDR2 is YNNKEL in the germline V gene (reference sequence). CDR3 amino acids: CASSQGGDGGGGYTF. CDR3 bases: TGTGCCAGCAGCCAAGGAGGGGACGGGGGAGGCGGCTACACCTTC.

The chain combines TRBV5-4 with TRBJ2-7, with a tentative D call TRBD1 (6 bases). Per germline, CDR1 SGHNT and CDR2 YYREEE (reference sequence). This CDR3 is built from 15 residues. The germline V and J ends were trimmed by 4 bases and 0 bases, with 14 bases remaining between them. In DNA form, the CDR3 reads TGTGCCAGCAGCAGTAGGACAGCTAGCTCCTACGAGCAGTACTTC. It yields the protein CASSSRTASSYEQYF.